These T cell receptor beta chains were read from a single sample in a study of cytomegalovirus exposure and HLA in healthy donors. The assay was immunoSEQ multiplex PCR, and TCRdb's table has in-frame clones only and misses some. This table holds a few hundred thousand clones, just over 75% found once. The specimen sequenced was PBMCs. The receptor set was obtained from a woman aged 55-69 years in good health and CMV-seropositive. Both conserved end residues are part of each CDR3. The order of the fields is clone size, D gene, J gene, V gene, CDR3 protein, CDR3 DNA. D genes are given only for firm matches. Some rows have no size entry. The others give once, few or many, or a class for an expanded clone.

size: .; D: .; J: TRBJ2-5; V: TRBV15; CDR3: CATQRTAAQETQYF; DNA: TGTGCCACTCAAAGGACAGCAGCCCAAGAGACCCAGTACTTC
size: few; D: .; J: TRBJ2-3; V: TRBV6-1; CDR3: CASSEVPLGGTDTQYF; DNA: TGTGCCAGCAGTGAAGTGCCCCTCGGGGGCACAGATACGCAGTATTTT
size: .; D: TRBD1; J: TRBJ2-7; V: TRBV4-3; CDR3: CASSRTDRGMYEQYF; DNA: TGCGCCAGCAGCCGAACGGACAGGGGGATGTACGAGCAGTACTTC
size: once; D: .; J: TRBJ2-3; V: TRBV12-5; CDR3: CASEGRGATDTQYF; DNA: TGTGCTAGTGAGGGCCGTGGGGCCACAGATACGCAGTATTTT
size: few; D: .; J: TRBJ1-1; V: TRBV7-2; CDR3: CASSRRVMNTEAFF; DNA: TGTGCCAGCAGCCGCAGGGTCATGAACACTGAAGCTTTCTTT
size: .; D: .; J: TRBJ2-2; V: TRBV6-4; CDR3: CASSEGLNTGELFF; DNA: TGTGCCAGCAGTGAGGGCCTCAACACCGGGGAGCTGTTTTTT
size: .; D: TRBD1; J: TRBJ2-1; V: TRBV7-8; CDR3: CASSSGRGHSWIF; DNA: TGTGCCAGCAGCTCCGGCAGGGGGCACAGTTGGATCTTC
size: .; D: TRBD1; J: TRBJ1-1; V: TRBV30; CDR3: CAWSWTGPEAFF; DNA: TGTGCCTGGAGTTGGACAGGGCCTGAAGCTTTCTTT
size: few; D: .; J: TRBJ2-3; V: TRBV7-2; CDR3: CASSQGSDTQYF; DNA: TGTGCCAGCAGCCAGGGCTCAGATACGCAGTATTTT
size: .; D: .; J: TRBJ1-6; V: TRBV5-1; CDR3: CASSPGSSYNSPLHF; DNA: TGCGCCAGCAGCCCCGGTAGCTCCTATAATTCACCCCTCCACTTT
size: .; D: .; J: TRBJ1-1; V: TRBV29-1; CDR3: CSVEDPVNTEAFF; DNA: TGCAGCGTTGAAGATCCAGTGAACACTGAAGCTTTCTTT
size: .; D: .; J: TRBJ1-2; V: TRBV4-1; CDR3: CASSQEGQRGYTF; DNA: TGCGCCAGCAGCCAAGAAGGACAGAGGGGCTACACCTTC
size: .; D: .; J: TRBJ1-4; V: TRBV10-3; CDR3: CAISVNGEDEKLFF; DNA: TGTGCCATCAGTGTCAACGGGGAGGATGAAAAACTGTTTTTT
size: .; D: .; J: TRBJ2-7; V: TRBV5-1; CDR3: CASSLSSPRGEQYF; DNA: TGCGCCAGCAGCTTGAGCTCCCCCCGGGGCGAGCAGTACTTC
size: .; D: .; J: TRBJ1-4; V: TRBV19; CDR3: CASSTREQAEKLFF; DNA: TGTGCCAGTAGTACCCGGGAGCAGGCCGAAAAACTGTTTTTT
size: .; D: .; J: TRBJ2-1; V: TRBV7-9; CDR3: CASSPGQSLSYNEQFF; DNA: TGTGCCAGCAGCCCAGGACAGAGTCTCTCCTACAATGAGCAGTTCTTC
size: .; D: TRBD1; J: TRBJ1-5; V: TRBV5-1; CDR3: CASSLQGKGQPQHF; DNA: TGCGCCAGCAGCTTACAGGGGAAGGGGCAGCCCCAGCATTTT
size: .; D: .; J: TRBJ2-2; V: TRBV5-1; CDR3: CASSPRLDTGELFF; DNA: TGCGCCAGCAGCCCCCGACTAGACACCGGGGAGCTGTTTTTT
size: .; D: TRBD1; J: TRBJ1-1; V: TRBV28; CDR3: CASSPPTGVGTEAFF; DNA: TGTGCCAGCAGCCCTCCGACAGGGGTTGGAACTGAAGCTTTCTTT
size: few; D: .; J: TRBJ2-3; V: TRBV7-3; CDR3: CASSPRTSDTQYF; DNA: TGTGCCAGCAGCCCCCGGACATCCGATACGCAGTATTTT
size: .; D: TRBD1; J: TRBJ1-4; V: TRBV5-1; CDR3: CASSIRTGNPTNEKLFF; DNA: TGCGCCAGCAGCATCCGGACAGGGAATCCAACTAATGAAAAACTGTTTTTT
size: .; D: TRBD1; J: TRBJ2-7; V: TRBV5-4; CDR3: CASSHDRVNEQYF; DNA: TGTGCCAGCAGTCATGACAGGGTCAACGAGCAGTACTTC
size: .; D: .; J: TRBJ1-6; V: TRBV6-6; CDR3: CASSYEGPGYNSPLHF; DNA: TGTGCCAGCAGTTACGAGGGCCCAGGCTATAATTCACCCCTCCACTTT
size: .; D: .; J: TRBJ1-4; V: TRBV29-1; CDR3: CSVWAQGGEKLFF; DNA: TGCAGCGTCTGGGCCCAGGGTGGTGAAAAACTGTTTTTT
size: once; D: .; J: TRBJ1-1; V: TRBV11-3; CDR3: CASSSNSFSEAFF; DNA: TGTGCCAGCAGCTCGAACAGCTTCTCTGAAGCTTTCTTT
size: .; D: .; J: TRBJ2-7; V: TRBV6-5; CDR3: CASYNGRYEQYF; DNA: TGTGCCAGCTATAATGGGAGGTACGAGCAGTACTTC
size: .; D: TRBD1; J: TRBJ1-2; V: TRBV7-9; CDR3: CASSYGTGEGGYTF; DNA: TGTGCCAGCAGTTACGGGACAGGGGAGGGTGGCTACACCTTC
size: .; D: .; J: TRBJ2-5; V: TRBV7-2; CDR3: CASSPQALRQETQYF; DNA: TGTGCCAGCAGCCCCCAGGCCCTTCGGCAGGAGACCCAGTACTTC
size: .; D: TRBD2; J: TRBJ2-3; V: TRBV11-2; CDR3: CASSLEALRRESPDTQYF; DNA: TGTGCCAGCAGCTTAGAAGCACTGAGGCGGGAGTCCCCAGATACGCAGTATTTT
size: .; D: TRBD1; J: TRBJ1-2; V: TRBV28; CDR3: CASSSQGAAYGYTF; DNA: TGTGCCAGCAGTTCCCAGGGGGCGGCCTATGGCTACACCTTC
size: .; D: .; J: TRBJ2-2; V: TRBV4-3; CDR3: CASSQDMSNTGELFF; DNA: TGCGCCAGCAGCCAAGATATGTCTAACACCGGGGAGCTGTTTTTT
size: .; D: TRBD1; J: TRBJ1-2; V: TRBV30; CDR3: CAWIHITRQGPGYTF; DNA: TGTGCCTGGATCCACATCACCCGACAGGGCCCTGGCTACACCTTC
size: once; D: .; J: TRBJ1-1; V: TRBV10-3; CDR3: CAISEGRHLWNTEAFF; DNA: TGTGCCATCAGTGAAGGGAGGCATTTATGGAACACTGAAGCTTTCTTT
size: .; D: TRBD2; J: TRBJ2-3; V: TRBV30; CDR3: CARQLAGGHTDTQYF; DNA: TGTGCCCGGCAACTAGCGGGGGGGCACACAGATACGCAGTATTTT
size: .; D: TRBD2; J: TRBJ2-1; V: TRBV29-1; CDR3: CSVAKGLAGGIDEQFF; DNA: TGCAGCGTTGCAAAGGGACTAGCGGGAGGTATCGATGAGCAGTTCTTC
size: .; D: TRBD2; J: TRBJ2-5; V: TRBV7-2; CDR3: CASSFSGAAGGLWETQYF; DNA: TGTGCCAGCAGTTTTTCGGGGGCAGCGGGGGGTCTTTGGGAGACCCAGTACTTC
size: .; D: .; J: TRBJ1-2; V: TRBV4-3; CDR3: CASSQETTGIGYGYTF; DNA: TGCGCCAGCAGCCAAGAGACAACAGGGATAGGGTATGGCTACACCTTC
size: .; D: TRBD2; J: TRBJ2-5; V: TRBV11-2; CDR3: CASSRTSGVGQETQYF; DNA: TGTGCCAGCAGCAGGACTAGCGGGGTTGGTCAAGAGACCCAGTACTTC
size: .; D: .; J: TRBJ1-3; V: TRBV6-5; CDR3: CASSYSGTPGNTIYF; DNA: TGTGCCAGCAGTTATTCCGGGACACCTGGAAACACCATATATTTT
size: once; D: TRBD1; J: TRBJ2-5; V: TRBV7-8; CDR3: CASSPTGQETQYF; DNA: TGTGCCAGCAGTCCGACAGGGCAAGAGACCCAGTACTTC
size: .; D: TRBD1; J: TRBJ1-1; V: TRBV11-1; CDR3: CASSLAGTGGTEAFF; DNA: TGTGCCAGCAGCTTAGCCGGGACAGGTGGTACTGAAGCTTTCTTT
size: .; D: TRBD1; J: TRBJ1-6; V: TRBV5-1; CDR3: CASAVGQVFYSPLHF; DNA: TGCGCCAGCGCCGTGGGACAGGTTTTCTATTCACCCCTCCACTTT
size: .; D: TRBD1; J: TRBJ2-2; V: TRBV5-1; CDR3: CASSSRTGDTGELFF; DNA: TGCGCCAGCAGCTCCCGGACAGGGGATACCGGGGAGCTGTTTTTT
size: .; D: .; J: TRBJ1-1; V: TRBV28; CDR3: CASSGGNTEAFF; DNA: TGTGCCAGCAGCGGGGGGAACACTGAAGCTTTCTTT
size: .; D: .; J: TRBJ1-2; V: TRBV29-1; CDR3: CSVERRQAFLYGYTF; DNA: TGCAGCGTTGAGCGAAGACAGGCCTTCCTCTATGGCTACACCTTC
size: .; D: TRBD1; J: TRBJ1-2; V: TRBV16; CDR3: CASSQLAGGLYGYTF; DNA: TGTGCCAGCAGCCAATTGGCAGGGGGCCTCTATGGCTACACCTTC
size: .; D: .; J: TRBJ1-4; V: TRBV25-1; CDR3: CASSEQINEKLFF; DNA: TGTGCCAGCAGTGAACAGATTAATGAAAAACTGTTTTTT